A single sample gave rise to the 8 T cell receptor beta chains below, sequenced in a study of shared clonotypes between healthy human individuals. The repertoire was sequenced with immunoSEQ multiplex PCR; TCRdb's copy has only in-frame clones and lacks some. The repertoire consists of around 980,000 clones, with approximately 78% occurring once and the leading ten covering 0.6% to 0.7%. Sequenced sample: memory CD4+ T cells from PBMCs. Subset reported: CD45RA-negative fraction. These receptors were collected from a man younger than 30 in good health. Some clones in this sample may be carry-over from other donors' samples.

V is TRBV7-3 and J is TRBJ2-3; D is undetermined. This CDR3 is built from 15 residues. V dropped 4 bases and J dropped 4 bases, with 15 bases sitting between them. Germline V gene lookup returns CDR1 SGHTA and CDR2 FQGTGA. In DNA form, the CDR3 reads TGTGCCAGCAGCTCCGTGGCGGAGACGGCAGATACGCAGTATTTT. It translates to CASSSVAETADTQYF. The whole variable domain, remainder taken from reference TRBV7-3 and TRBJ2-3, is GAGVSQTPSNKVTEKGKYVELRCDPISGHTALYWYRQSLGQGPEFLIYFQGTGAADDSGLPNDRFFAVRPEGSVSTLKIQRTERGDSAVYLCASSSVAETADTQYFGPGTRLTVL.

The V call is TRBV19, the J call TRBJ2-3; 12 nucleotides agree with TRBD2. V lost 3 bases, J lost 10 bases, and 8 bases stayed unmatched. This CDR3 spans 15 amino acids. Germline CDR1 LNHDA, CDR2 SQIVND (reference sequence). The CDR3 is CASSMQASGRAAQYF. The CDR3 coding sequence is TGTGCCAGTAGTATGCAGGCTAGCGGGAGGGCTGCGCAGTATTTT.

V and J are TRBV7-2 and TRBJ2-1, with 9 bases fitting TRBD1. V was pared by 5 bases and J by 2 bases, with 4 bases of the junction left unmatched. CDR3 size: 15 residues. Germline assignment: CDR1 SGHTA and CDR2 FQGNSA. In nucleotides, the CDR3 is TGTGCCAGCAGCCCAGACAGGGGGACCTACAATGAGCAGTTCTTC. Its protein is CASSPDRGTYNEQFF.

At least ten counts were recorded for this clone. The chain recombines TRBV30 with TRBJ1-4; D is perhaps TRBD1 (5 bases). The CDR3 loop spans 13 amino acids. V gave up 3 bases and J gave up 8 bases, with 13 bases separating them. The germline V gene has CDR1 GTSNPN and CDR2 SVGIG (reference sequence). The CDR3 nucleotides read TGTGCCTGGAGGATCCCAGGGAAGGAAAAACTGTTTTTT. This translates into CAWRIPGKEKLFF.

The chain recombines TRBV27 with TRBJ2-7; unclear D gene. Germline V lookup: CDR1 MNHEY, CDR2 SMNVEV (reference sequence). The CDR3 is 14 amino acids. V shed 2 bases and J shed 1 base, with 9 bases lying between them. The CDR3, as DNA: TGTGCCAGCAGTTTACAGCTTAATTCCTACGAGCAGTACTTC. The encoded protein is CASSLQLNSYEQYF.

Turning to this clone: It differs at one base from a far larger clone, so likely a read error. This CDR3 is also generated by other DNA sequences in the sample. The V gene is TRBV30, the J gene TRBJ1-2; D might be TRBD1 (5 bases). This CDR3 has 11 amino acids. CDR1 and CDR2 from the germline V gene are GTSNPN and SVGIG (reference sequence). In DNA, the CDR3 is TGTGCCTGGGGACCCTCCCGGGGCTACACCTTT. Translation: CAWGPSRGYTF. The variable domain in full, completed from reference TRBV30 and TRBJ1-2, reads SQTIHQWPATLVQPVGSPLSLECTVEGTSNPNLYWYRQAAGRGLQLLFYSVGIGQISSEVPQNLSASRPQDRQFILSSKKLLLSDSGFYLCAWGPSRGYTFGSGTRLTVV.

This clone is a singleton in its sample. The chain recombines TRBV5-6 with TRBJ2-6; weak D call: TRBD1 (7 bases). This CDR3 has 16 residues. V dropped 3 bases and J dropped 7 bases, with 17 bases sitting between them. Per the germline V gene, CDR1 is SGHDT and CDR2 is YYEEEE. The CDR3 is CASSWDSGRHANVLTF. The CDR3 bases are TGTGCCAGCAGCTGGGACAGTGGGAGGCATGCCAACGTCCTGACTTTC.

The chain combines TRBV30 with TRBJ1-1, with TRBD1 as a possible D gene (5 bases). The V and J ends lost 4 bases and 3 bases respectively, with 12 bases between them. This CDR3 comprises 13 residues. Germline CDR1 and CDR2: GTSNPN and SVGIG (reference sequence). CDR3 amino acids: CAWTHGGDTEAFF. CDR3 DNA: TGTGCCTGGACCCACGGGGGGGACACTGAAGCTTTCTTT.